This T cell receptor beta chain was sequenced during a study of Ad26.COV2.S vaccination and SARS-CoV-2 variants. Study details: Once, or twice with 56 days between doses, Ad26.COV2.S was given intramuscularly.

Study-wide findings and caveats: Analyses of TCR breadth and depth may have underestimated total T cell responses.

Germline V gene lookup returns CDR1 SQVTM and CDR2 ANQGSEA. This CDR3 contains 13 residues. V was clipped by 7 bases and J by 5 bases, with 17 bases between them. Using immunoSEQ multiplex PCR, the repertoire was profiled, and TCRdb retains in-frame clones only, with some absent. The profile shows roughly 420,000 clones, 89% of them singletons. This sample's treatment: around 19 received Ad26.COV2.S at low or high dose, single or two shots; roughly five received placebo; per-sample allocation not given. After the first vaccine or placebo injection, samples were drawn on day 63. In Boston, an adult donor aged 18-55 years took part. Comments on this clone: Its antigen remains unidentified.

The sample in question was peripheral blood, obtained in a trial of Ad26.COV2.S vaccine versus placebo. The rearrangement links TRBV29-1 to TRBJ2-5; TRBD2 is a possible D gene (5 bases). The sequence was collected from a person between 18 and 65 years old who received the Ad26.COV2.S COVID-19 vaccine or a placebo. The CDR3 loop reads CSGTPGSWETQYF. CDR3 DNA sequence: TGCAGCGGGACCCCGGGGTCCTGGGAGACCCAGTACTTC. The variable domain in full, completed from reference TRBV29-1 and TRBJ2-5, reads SAVISQKPSRDICQRGTSLTIQCQVDSQVTMMFWYRQQPGQSLTLIATANQGSEATYESGFVIDKFPISRPNLTFSTLTVSNMSPEDSSIYLCSGTPGSWETQYFGPGTRLLVL.